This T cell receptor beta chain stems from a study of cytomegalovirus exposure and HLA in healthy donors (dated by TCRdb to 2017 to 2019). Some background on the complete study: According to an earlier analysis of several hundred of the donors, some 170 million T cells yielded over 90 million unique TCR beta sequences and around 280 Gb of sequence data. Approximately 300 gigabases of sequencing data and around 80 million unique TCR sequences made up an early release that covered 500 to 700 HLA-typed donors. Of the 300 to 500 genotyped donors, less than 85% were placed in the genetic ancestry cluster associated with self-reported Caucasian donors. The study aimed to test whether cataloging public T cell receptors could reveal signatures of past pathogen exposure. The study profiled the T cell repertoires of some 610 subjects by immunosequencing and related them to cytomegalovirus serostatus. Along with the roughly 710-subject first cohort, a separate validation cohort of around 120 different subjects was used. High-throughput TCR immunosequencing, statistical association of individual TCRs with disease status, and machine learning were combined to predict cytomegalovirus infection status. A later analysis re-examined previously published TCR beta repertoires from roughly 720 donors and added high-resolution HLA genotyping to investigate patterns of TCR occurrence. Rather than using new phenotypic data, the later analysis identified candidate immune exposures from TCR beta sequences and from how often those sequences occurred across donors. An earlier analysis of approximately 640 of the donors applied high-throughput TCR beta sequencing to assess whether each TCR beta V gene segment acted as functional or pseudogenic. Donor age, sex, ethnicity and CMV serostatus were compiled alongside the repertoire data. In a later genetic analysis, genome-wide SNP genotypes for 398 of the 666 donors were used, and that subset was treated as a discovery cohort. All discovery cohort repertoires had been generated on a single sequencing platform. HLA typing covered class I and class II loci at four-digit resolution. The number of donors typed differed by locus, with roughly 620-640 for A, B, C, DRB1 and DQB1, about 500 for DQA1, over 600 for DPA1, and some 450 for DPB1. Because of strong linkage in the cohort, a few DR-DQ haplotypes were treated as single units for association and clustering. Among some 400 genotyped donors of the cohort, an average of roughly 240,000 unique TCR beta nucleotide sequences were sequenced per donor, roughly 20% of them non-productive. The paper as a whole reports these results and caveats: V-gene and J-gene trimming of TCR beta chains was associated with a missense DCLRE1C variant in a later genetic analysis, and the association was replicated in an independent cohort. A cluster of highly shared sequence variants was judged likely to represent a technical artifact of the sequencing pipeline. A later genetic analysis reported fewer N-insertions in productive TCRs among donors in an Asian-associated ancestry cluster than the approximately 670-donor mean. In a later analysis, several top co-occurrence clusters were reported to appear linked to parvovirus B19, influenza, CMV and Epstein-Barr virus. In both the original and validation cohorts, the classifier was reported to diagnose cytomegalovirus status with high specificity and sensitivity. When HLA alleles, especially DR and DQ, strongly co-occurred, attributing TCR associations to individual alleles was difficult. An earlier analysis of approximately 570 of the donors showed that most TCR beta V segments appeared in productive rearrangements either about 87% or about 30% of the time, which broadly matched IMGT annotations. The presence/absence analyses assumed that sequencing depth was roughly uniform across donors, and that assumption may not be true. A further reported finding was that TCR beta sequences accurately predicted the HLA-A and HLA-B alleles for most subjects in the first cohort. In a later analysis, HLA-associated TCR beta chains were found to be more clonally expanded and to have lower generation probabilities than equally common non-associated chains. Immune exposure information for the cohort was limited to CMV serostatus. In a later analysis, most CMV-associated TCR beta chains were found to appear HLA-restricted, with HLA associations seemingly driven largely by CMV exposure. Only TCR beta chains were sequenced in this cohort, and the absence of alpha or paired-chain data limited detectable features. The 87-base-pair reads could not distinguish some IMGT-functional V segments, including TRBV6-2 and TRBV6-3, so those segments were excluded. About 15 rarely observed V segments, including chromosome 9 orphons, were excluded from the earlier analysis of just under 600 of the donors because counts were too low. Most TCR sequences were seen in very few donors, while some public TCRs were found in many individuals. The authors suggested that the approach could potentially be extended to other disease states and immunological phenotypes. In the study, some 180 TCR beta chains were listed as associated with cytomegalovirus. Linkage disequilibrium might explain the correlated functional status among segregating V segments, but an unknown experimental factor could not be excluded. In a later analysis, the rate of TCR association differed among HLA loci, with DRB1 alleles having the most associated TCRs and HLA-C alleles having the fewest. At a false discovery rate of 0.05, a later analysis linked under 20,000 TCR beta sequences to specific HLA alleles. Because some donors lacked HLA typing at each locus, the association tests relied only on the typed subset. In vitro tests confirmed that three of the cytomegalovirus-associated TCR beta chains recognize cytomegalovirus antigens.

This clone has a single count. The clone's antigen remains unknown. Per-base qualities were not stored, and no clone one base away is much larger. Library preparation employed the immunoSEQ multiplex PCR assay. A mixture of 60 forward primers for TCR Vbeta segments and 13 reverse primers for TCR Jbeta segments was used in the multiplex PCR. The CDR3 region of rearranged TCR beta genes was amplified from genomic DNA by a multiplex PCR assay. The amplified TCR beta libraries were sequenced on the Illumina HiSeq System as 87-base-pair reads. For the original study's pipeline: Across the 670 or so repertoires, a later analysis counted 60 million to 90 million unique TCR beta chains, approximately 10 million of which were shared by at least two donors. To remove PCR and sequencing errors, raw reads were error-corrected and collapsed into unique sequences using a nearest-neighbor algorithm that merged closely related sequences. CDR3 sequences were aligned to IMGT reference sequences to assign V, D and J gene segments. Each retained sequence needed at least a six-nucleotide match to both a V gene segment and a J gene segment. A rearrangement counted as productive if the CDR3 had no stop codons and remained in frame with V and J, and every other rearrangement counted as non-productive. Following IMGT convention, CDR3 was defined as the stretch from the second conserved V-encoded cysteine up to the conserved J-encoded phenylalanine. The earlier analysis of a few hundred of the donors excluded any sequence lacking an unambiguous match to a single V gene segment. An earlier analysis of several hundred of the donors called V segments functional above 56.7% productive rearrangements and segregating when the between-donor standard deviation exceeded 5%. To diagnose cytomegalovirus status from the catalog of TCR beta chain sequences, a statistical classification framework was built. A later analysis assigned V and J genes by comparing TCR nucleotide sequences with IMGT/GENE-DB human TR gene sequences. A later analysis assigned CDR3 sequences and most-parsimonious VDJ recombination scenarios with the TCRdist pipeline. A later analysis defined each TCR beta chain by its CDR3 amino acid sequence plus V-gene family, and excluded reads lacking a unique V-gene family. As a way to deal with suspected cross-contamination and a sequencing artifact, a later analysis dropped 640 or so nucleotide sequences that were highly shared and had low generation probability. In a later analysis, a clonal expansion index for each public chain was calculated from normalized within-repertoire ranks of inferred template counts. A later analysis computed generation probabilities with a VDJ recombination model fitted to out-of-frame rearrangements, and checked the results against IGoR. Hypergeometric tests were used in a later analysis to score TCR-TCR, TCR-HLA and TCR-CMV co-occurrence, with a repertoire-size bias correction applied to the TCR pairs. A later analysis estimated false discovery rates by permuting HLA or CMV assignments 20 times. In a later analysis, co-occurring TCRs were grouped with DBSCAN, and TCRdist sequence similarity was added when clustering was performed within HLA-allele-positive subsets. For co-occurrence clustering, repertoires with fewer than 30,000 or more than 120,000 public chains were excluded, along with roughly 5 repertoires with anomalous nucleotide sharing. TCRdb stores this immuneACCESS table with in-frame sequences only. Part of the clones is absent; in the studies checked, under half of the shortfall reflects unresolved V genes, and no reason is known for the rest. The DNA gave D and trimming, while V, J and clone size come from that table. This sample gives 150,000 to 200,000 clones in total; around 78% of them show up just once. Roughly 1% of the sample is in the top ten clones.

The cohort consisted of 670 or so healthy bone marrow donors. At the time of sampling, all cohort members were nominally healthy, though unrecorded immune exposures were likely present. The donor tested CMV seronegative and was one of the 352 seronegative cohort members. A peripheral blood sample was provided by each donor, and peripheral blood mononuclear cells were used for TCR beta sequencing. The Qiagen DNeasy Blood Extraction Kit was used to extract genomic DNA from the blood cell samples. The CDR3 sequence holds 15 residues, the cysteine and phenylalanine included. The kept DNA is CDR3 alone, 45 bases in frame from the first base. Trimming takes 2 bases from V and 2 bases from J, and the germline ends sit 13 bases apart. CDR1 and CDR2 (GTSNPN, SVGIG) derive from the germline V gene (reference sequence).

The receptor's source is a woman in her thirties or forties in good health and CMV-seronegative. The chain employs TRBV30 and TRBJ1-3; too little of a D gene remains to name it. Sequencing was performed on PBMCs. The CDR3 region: CAWSRTNPAGNTIYF. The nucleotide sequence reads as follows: TGTGCCTGGAGTAGAACGAATCCGGCTGGAAACACCATATATTTT.